This TCR beta chain is from a study of T and B cells in COVID-19 patients. Findings and limits, study-wide: Patients with COVID-19 reportedly showed strongly skewed T cell receptor beta variable and joining gene usage. No sequencing was yet done of CD4+, regulatory or CD8+ subsets, or of SARS-CoV-2-responsive or tetramer+ sorted cells.

TRB was amplified from about 260-540 ng of blood genomic DNA. This CDR3 contains 18 residues. CDR1 ENHRY and CDR2 SYGVKD come from the germline V gene. V lost 6 bases to trimming and J lost 0 bases; unmatched junction nucleotides: 14. Of note for this clonotype: Antigen: not known.

Multiplex PCR with BIOMED2 TRB-A/B primer pools amplified TRB rearrangements. TCRdb reprocessed the multiplex PCR reads with MiXCR, giving one entry per CDR3 protein. The sample carries about 4,100 distinct CDR3 sequences, around 25% recorded once. The sample comprised blood. The chain uses TRBV10-3 and TRBJ1-5, with 7 bases lining up with TRBD1. This TCR came from a human donor with active COVID-19. The DNA for the CDR3 is TGTGCCATCAGCGTGGGGGGCCCGGGGACAGATAGCAATCAGCCCCAGCATTTT. It translates to CAISVGGPGTDSNQPQHF.